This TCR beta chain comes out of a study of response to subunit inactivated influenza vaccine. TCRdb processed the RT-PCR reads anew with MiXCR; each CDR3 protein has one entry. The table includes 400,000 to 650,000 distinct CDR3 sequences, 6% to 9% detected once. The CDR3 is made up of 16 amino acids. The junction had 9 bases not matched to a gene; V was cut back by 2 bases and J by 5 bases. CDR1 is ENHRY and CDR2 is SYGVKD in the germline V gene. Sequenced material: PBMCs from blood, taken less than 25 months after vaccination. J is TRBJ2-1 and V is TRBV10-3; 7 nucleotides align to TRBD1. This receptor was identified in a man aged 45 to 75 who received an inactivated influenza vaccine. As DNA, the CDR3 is TGTGCCATCAGTGAGGTCAGGGGGAGACAACACAATGAGCAGTTCTTC. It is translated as CAISEVRGRQHNEQFF.